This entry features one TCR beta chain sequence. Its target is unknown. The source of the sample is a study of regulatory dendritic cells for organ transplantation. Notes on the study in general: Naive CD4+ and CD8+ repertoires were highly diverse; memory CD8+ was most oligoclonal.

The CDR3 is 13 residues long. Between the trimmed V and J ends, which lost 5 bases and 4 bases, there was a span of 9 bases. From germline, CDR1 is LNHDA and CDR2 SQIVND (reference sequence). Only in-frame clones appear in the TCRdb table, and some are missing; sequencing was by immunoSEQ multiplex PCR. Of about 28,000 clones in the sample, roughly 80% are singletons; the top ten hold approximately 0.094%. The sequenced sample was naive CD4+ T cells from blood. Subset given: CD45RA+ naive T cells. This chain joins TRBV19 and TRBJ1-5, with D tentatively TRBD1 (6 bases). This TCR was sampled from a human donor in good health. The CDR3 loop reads CASSLGQNQPQHF. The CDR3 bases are TGTGCCAGTAGTCTCGGACAGAATCAGCCCCAGCATTTT.